The 32 T cell receptor beta chains below were found in one sample sequenced in a study of blood T cell repertoires in COVID-19. Clones were read by immunoSEQ multiplex PCR, and TCRdb kept only the in-frame ones, dropping some. In the table there are 250,000 to 350,000 clones, about 89% of which are singletons. Material: peripheral blood. The receptor set was obtained from a woman aged 45-65 years who had recovered from COVID-19.

V gene TRBV2 combines with J gene TRBJ2-5; D uncertain. Germline CDR1 and CDR2: SNHLY and FYNNEI. V was trimmed by 3 bases and J by 2 bases, leaving 10 bases between them. This CDR3 has 14 amino acids. Here the CDR3 DNA reads TGTGCCAGCAGTGAGACGGAGTCGCAAGAGACCCAGTACTTC. Translation: CASSETESQETQYF.

The gene calls are TRBV6-2 or TRBV6-3 and TRBJ1-6; weak D call: TRBD1 (6 bases). This CDR3 has 15 residues. The germline V gene has CDR1 MNHEY and CDR2 SVGEGT. V lost 6 bases to trimming and J lost 7 bases, with 16 bases between them. The CDR3 nucleotides read TGTGCCAGCAGCCCCCAGGGGACGGCGAATTCACCCCTCCACTTT. Its translation is CASSPQGTANSPLHF.

As for this clone: Different DNA sequences within this sample yield the same CDR3. The rearrangement uses TRBV7-2 and TRBJ2-7; 8 bases are shared with TRBD2. The V and J ends lost 5 bases and 2 bases, in that order; junction bases with no gene match: 2. CDR3 size: 13 residues. Germline V CDR1 and CDR2: SGHTA, FQGNSA. Here the CDR3 reads CASSLGLAYEQYF. For the CDR3, the DNA is TGTGCCAGCAGCCTGGGACTAGCCTACGAGCAGTACTTC.

The chain combines TRBV3-1 (or the pseudogene TRBV3-2) with TRBJ2-3; 11 positions agree with TRBD2. There are 17 residues in the CDR3. Germline CDR1 LGHDT, CDR2 YNNKEL (reference sequence). The V segment lost 1 base and the J segment 3 bases; nucleotides outside the gene matches: 6. The CDR3 DNA reads TGTGCCAGCAGCCAAGGGTTTTCTAGCGGGAGGACAGATACGCAGTATTTT. Translated, it gives CASSQGFSSGRTDTQYF.

On this clone: The same CDR3 arises from other DNA sequences in this sample as well. This rearrangement joins TRBV30 to TRBJ2-7, with D perhaps TRBD1 (5 bases). CDR1 and CDR2 from the germline V gene are GTSNPN and SVGIG (reference sequence). V lost 2 bases to trimming and J lost 1 base, with 6 bases between them. There are 12 residues in the CDR3. CDR3 bases: TGTGCCTGGAGTAGGGGATCCTACGAGCAGTACTTC. Its translation is CAWSRGSYEQYF.

The genes are TRBV6-6 and TRBJ1-2; TRBD1 aligns across 9 bases. V lost 6 bases, J lost 3 bases, and 2 bases stayed unmatched. The CDR3 sequence is 13 residues long. CDR1 and CDR2 (germline): MNHNY, SVGAGI (reference sequence). As DNA, the CDR3 is TGTGCCAGCAGCCGGGACAGGGACTATGGCTACACCTTC. It translates to CASSRDRDYGYTF.

The DNA for the CDR3 is TGTGCCAGCAGCCAAGGGGAAGCAGGGGGTAATTCACCCCTCCACTTT. Encoded protein: CASSQGEAGGNSPLHF. The chain uses TRBV3-1 (or the pseudogene TRBV3-2) and TRBJ1-6, with 7 bases matching TRBD1. The germline V gene encodes CDR1 LGHDT and CDR2 YNNKEL (reference sequence). V trimming: 1 base; J trimming: 6 bases; junction bases outside the gene matches: 6. The CDR3 is 16 amino acids.

This chain connects TRBV19 to TRBJ2-3; 7 nucleotides match TRBD2. Unmatched junction bases numbered 3, after V lost 4 bases and J lost 2 bases. The germline gives CDR1 LNHDA, CDR2 SQIVND (reference sequence). The CDR3 runs 14 residues. The CDR3 loop is CASSRGGITDTQYF. Written as DNA, the CDR3 is TGTGCCAGTAGTAGGGGGGGGATCACAGATACGCAGTATTTT.

The rearrangement uses TRBV18 and TRBJ2-1; 10 bases map to TRBD2. The V segment lost 5 bases and the J segment 7 bases; nucleotides outside the gene matches: 8. The germline CDR1 and CDR2 sequences are KGHSH and LQKENI. CDR3 length: 15 residues. CDR3: CASSELAGQWNEQFF. DNA for the CDR3: TGTGCCAGCTCAGAACTAGCGGGGCAATGGAATGAGCAGTTCTTC. Supplemented by reference TRBV18 and TRBJ2-1, the full variable domain reads NAGVMQNPRHLVRRRGQEARLRCSPMKGHSHVYWYRQLPEEGLKFMVYLQKENIIDESGMPKERFSAEFPKEGPSILRIQQVVRGDSAAYFCASSELAGQWNEQFFGPGTRLTVL.

This clone has only one observation. V gene TRBV7-8 combines with J gene TRBJ2-7; D unresolved. From germline, CDR1 is SGHVS and CDR2 FQNEAQ. Deletions cut 0 bases from V and 3 bases from J, with 6 bases between. The CDR3 contains 13 residues. The CDR3 nucleotides are TGTGCCAGCAGCTTAGCTCAAAACTACGAGCAGTACTTC. Translated, it gives CASSLAQNYEQYF.

The V gene is TRBV28, the J gene TRBJ1-6; 7 nucleotides align to TRBD1. J gave up 7 bases and V 2 bases, and 8 bases lay outside the gene matches. Germline V lookup: CDR1 MDHEN, CDR2 SYDVKM. The CDR3 is made up of 16 amino acids. This CDR3 is CASSLSLQGVNSPLHF. CDR3 coding DNA: TGTGCCAGCAGTTTAAGCCTTCAGGGGGTAAATTCACCCCTCCACTTT.

This sequence joins TRBV5-8 and TRBJ2-2, with 8 bases identical to TRBD1. The CDR3 loop spans 15 amino acids. CDR1 and CDR2 from the germline V gene are SGHTS and YDEGEE. V was clipped by 2 bases and J by 5 bases; unmatched bases: 5. CDR3 in DNA: TGTGCCAGCAGCTTCAGGGGGCGGCCTACCGGGGAGCTGTTTTTT. This codes for CASSFRGRPTGELFF.

The CDR3, as DNA: TGTGCCAGCAGTCTGGACAGAAATCAGCCCCAGCATTTT. It is translated as CASSLDRNQPQHF. The rearrangement uses TRBV28 and TRBJ1-5; weak D call: TRBD1 (6 bases). CDR1 MDHEN and CDR2 SYDVKM come from the germline V gene. V was trimmed by 5 bases and J by 4 bases, leaving 9 bases between them. The CDR3 totals 13 residues.

The gene calls are TRBV30 and TRBJ2-6; 10 nucleotides agree with TRBD2. The CDR3 length is 17 residues. Germline lookup yields CDR1 GTSNPN and CDR2 SVGIG (reference sequence). The trim removed 2 bases at V and 0 bases at J, leaving 4 bases unmatched. The CDR3 region is CAWSSGRDLSGANVLTF. Here the CDR3 DNA reads TGTGCCTGGAGTAGCGGGAGGGACCTCTCTGGGGCCAACGTCCTGACTTTC. Filled out from reference TRBV30 and TRBJ2-6, the complete variable domain reads SQTIHQWPATLVQPVGSPLSLECTVEGTSNPNLYWYRQAAGRGLQLLFYSVGIGQISSEVPQNLSASRPQDRQFILSSKKLLLSDSGFYLCAWSSGRDLSGANVLTFGAGSRLTVL.

This sequence joins TRBV10-3 and TRBJ1-6, with a weak D call TRBD1 (6 bases). The germline CDR1 and CDR2 sequences are ENHRY and SYGVKD. V lost 10 bases and J lost 5, with 15 bases in between. This CDR3 spans 14 amino acids. The CDR3 DNA follows: TGTGCCACCCGTCTGGCAGGGGATAATTCACCCCTCCACTTT. The encoded protein is CATRLAGDNSPLHF.

V gene TRBV24-1 combines with J gene TRBJ2-1, with TRBD2 matching 13 bases. V was clipped by 1 base and J by 4 bases; unmatched bases: 6. The V gene's germline CDR1 is KGHDR and CDR2 SFDVKD. This CDR3 has 18 amino acids. The DNA of the CDR3 is TGTGCCACCAGTGATTTACGCCGGACTAGCGGGGGTTACAATGAGCAGTTCTTC. Its translation: CATSDLRRTSGGYNEQFF.

This rearrangement joins TRBV7-9 to TRBJ1-5; D uncertain. This CDR3 region has 14 residues. The V gene's germline CDR1 is SEHNR and CDR2 FQNEAQ (reference sequence). V was pared by 1 base and J by 2 bases, with 6 bases between. This CDR3 reads CASSLGRGNQPQHF. The CDR3 region has the DNA TGTGCCAGCAGCTTAGGGCGGGGCAATCAGCCCCAGCATTTT.

This sequence joins TRBV27 and TRBJ1-5, with D perhaps TRBD1 (6 bases). Germline V gives CDR1 MNHEY, CDR2 SMNVEV (reference sequence). The V and J ends lost 3 bases and 6 bases respectively, with 6 bases between them. The CDR3 is 12 amino acids. As DNA, the CDR3 is TGTGCCAGCAGTTTCAGGGGTCAGCCCCAGCATTTT. Its protein is CASSFRGQPQHF.

This clone was observed once. DNA of the CDR3: TGTGCCAGCAGCGCCGGGACTAGCGATATAGATACGCAGTATTTT. Protein: CASSAGTSDIDTQYF. The chain joins TRBV9 to TRBJ2-3; TRBD2 aligns across 10 bases. The CDR3 runs to 15 residues. The ends lost 3 bases at V and 5 bases at J; junction bases unmatched: 6. The V gene's germline CDR1 is SGDLS and CDR2 YYNGEE. Looking up the rest from reference TRBV9 and TRBJ2-3 gives the full variable domain: DSGVTQTPKHLITATGQRVTLRCSPRSGDLSVYWYQQSLDQGLQFLIQYYNGEERAKGNILERFSAQQFPDLHSELNLSSLELGDSALYFCASSAGTSDIDTQYFGPGTRLTVL.

This clone was seen once. The chain uses TRBV7-3 and TRBJ2-3; no reliable D call. The V end was cut by 5 bases, the J end by 6 bases, with 9 bases between. The germline gives CDR1 SGHTA, CDR2 FQGTGA. The CDR3 has 12 amino acids. The CDR3 coding sequence is TGTGCCAGCAGCCCCCACGGTGATACGCAGTATTTT. Its translation is CASSPHGDTQYF.

J is TRBJ2-1 and V is TRBV7-2, with 9 bases fitting TRBD1. Germline V gene lookup returns CDR1 SGHTA and CDR2 FQGNSA. J was trimmed by 7 bases and V by 1 base; bases with no gene match: 8. This CDR3 region has 16 residues. CDR3 coding DNA: TGTGCCAGCAGCTTAGGTCGGACAGGGGCGTATAATGAGCAGTTCTTC. It codes for CASSLGRTGAYNEQFF.

This chain uses TRBV6-5 with TRBJ1-4; 7 nucleotides line up with TRBD1. The CDR3 consists of 14 residues. V trimming: 6 bases; J trimming: 8 bases; junction bases outside the gene matches: 9. Germline assignment: CDR1 MNHEY and CDR2 SVGAGI. CDR3 residues: CASRDQGVGEKLFF. CDR3 DNA sequence: TGTGCCAGCAGGGATCAGGGGGTAGGGGAAAAACTGTTTTTT.

The J gene is TRBJ1-2, the V gene TRBV21-1. TRBV21-1 is noted as a pseudogene. The CDR3 sequence is 19 residues long. CDR3 loop: CASSQNERAGAENNYGYTF. CDR3 DNA: TGTGCCAGCAGCCAAAACGAGAGGGCGGGGGCGGAAAACAACTATGGCTACACCTTC.

The chain combines TRBV6-2 or TRBV6-3 with TRBJ1-2; D gene uncertain. The CDR3 consists of 14 residues. The V and J ends lost 2 bases and 6 bases respectively, with 13 bases between them. The V gene's germline CDR1 is MNHEY and CDR2 SVGEGT. DNA for the CDR3: TGTGCCAGCAGTTACCCCGGTCGTGCCGATGGCTACACCTTC. Its translation: CASSYPGRADGYTF.

The genes are TRBV28 and TRBJ2-7, with D perhaps matching TRBD1 (6 bases). The ends were cut back, 11 bases at V and 4 bases at J, with 12 bases in the middle. This CDR3 spans 11 amino acids. Germline V gene data show CDR1 as MDHEN and CDR2 as SYDVKM. In nucleotides, the CDR3 is TGTGCCGGACCGACAGGTTACGAGCAGTACTTC. The encoded protein is CAGPTGYEQYF. The entire variable domain, with the rest obtained from reference TRBV28 and TRBJ2-7, is as follows: DVKVTQSSRYLVKRTGEKVFLECVQDMDHENMFWYRQDPGLGLRLIYFSYDVKMKEKGDIPEGYSVSREKKERFSLILESASTNQTSMYLCAGPTGYEQYFGPGTRLTVT.

This clone was counted a few times. This rearrangement joins TRBV3-1 (or the pseudogene TRBV3-2) to TRBJ2-3, with TRBD2 matching 11 bases. V lost 4 bases and J lost 4; bases outside the gene matches: 1. CDR1 LGHDT and CDR2 YNNKEL come from the germline V gene (reference sequence). CDR3 size: 14 residues. The CDR3 DNA is TGTGCCAGCAGCCCGGGACTAGCGGCAGATACGCAGTATTTT. Protein sequence: CASSPGLAADTQYF.

This chain uses TRBV20-1 with TRBJ1-5; tentatively, D is TRBD1 (5 bases). The CDR3 runs to 13 residues. Between the trimmed V and J ends, which lost 3 bases and 8 bases, there was a span of 14 bases. Germline V lookup: CDR1 DFQATT, CDR2 SNEGSKA (reference sequence). The CDR3 protein is CSASGTGEKPQHF. CDR3 DNA sequence: TGCAGTGCTAGTGGAACGGGGGAGAAGCCCCAGCATTTT.

This clone was recorded only once. The gene calls are TRBV5-4 and TRBJ2-3; 8 bases line up with TRBD1. CDR1 and CDR2 (germline): SGHNT, YYREEE (reference sequence). This CDR3 has 15 amino acids. Germline trimming cut 4 bases from V and 4 bases from J; bases unmatched to any gene: 8. CDR3 amino acids: CASSPGQDIPDTQYF. In DNA form, the CDR3 reads TGTGCCAGCAGCCCGGGACAGGATATCCCAGATACGCAGTATTTT. Supplemented by reference TRBV5-4 and TRBJ2-3, the full variable domain reads ETGVTQSPTHLIKTRGQQVTLRCSSQSGHNTVSWYQQALGQGPQFIFQYYREEENGRGNFPPRFSGLQFPNYSSELNVNALELDDSALYLCASSPGQDIPDTQYFGPGTRLTVL.

This chain connects TRBV6-5 to TRBJ1-6; no clear D gene. Trimming took off 6 bases at V and 6 bases at J, with 12 bases between the two ends. Germline lookup yields CDR1 MNHEY and CDR2 SVGAGI. The length of the CDR3 is 14 residues. The CDR3 loop reads CASSPALSNSPLHF. The DNA of the CDR3 is TGTGCCAGCAGCCCCGCCCTAAGTAATTCACCCCTCCACTTT.

This sequence joins TRBV4-1 and TRBJ2-3; 7 nucleotides agree with TRBD2. The CDR3 is 17 amino acids. CDR1 and CDR2 (germline): MGHRA, YSYEKL. The V gene end was trimmed by 2 bases and the J gene end by 3 bases; junction bases not matched to a gene: 11. The CDR3 protein is CASSQRTRRGVTDTQYF. CDR3 nucleotide sequence: TGCGCCAGCAGCCAACGCACTAGACGGGGGGTAACAGATACGCAGTATTTT.

This chain uses TRBV3-1 (or the pseudogene TRBV3-2) with TRBJ2-3, with 10 bases that match TRBD2. Germline V lookup: CDR1 LGHDT, CDR2 YNNKEL (reference sequence). The J segment lost 4 bases and the V segment lost 3 bases, leaving 4 bases of the junction unmatched. The CDR3 consists of 15 residues. In DNA form, the CDR3 reads TGTGCCAGCAGCCACCTAGCGGGAGACCCAGATACGCAGTATTTT. This sequence encodes CASSHLAGDPDTQYF.

This chain connects TRBV28 to TRBJ2-3; possible D gene TRBD2, 6 bases. Germline loops: CDR1 MDHEN, CDR2 SYDVKM. This CDR3 is built from 13 residues. The ends were cut back, 11 bases at V and 6 bases at J, with 18 bases in the middle. CDR3 loop: CAGGTASEDTQYF. The CDR3 coding sequence is TGTGCCGGGGGGACCGCATCGGAGGATACGCAGTATTTT.